The entry that follows covers one TCR beta chain sequence. What it binds is unknown. The sequence runs out 3 residues before the end of the CDR3; the remainder is reconstructed from the germline J gene. The V and J ends lost 2 bases and 5 bases respectively, with 4 bases between them. There are 13 residues in the CDR3. In germline, CDR1 is MNHNS, CDR2 SASEGT. The entry originates in a study of T cells in women clearing cervical HPV infection. Study background: Cases: HPV16-related CIN3 or worse on histology, 2 invasive cancers. Overall study findings and caveats: TRBV6-7 abundance was lower in cases than controls (around 0.1% versus 0.15%).

Assay used: immunoSEQ multiplex PCR; TCRdb lists only in-frame clones, some missing. The sample totals around 21,000 clones. The sample was blood buffy coat. The chain employs TRBV6-1 and TRBJ1-6; D call uncertain. The TCR originated in a woman aged 18-70 years with a cervical HPV16 infection that either progressed to CIN3+ or cleared (not recorded which). Partial CDR3 DNA: TGTGCCAGCAGTGAACGGGATAATTCACCC. Protein sequence: CASSERDNSP. The whole CDR3 region reads CASSERDNSPLHF.